This T cell receptor beta chain was sequenced during a study of T-cell reconstitution after alpha-beta-depleted transplantation in children (dated by TCRdb to between 2015 and 2016). In the study overall: T-cell immune reconstitution after TCRalphabeta/CD19-depleted allogeneic hematopoietic cell transplantation in children was quantitatively tracked in the study by means of TCR repertoire profiling.

What the work shows at the level of the full study, not this receptor alone: The high TCRbeta diversity at day 60 in some patients was ascribed to recipient T cells and intrathymic progenitors that had survived conditioning. The apparently early alphabetaT-cell count recovery about two months after transplant was reportedly dependent on only several hundred rapidly expanded clones derived from non-depleted graft cells. Over subsequent months, a decline in hyperexpanded clone frequencies was noted, and after one year, T-cell counts and TCRbeta diversity were mostly ascribed to newly produced T cells.

This clonotype was recorded many times. It has no known antigen specificity. One base away there is no much larger clone; base qualities are not given. According to the study, the label for this sample's treatment or condition signals: allogeneic hematopoietic cell transplantation with graft depleted of TCRalphabeta T cells and CD19 B cells. The children who served as transplant recipients had been given grafts of TCRalphabeta/CD19-depleted allogeneic hematopoietic cells. V has 3 bases trimmed and J has 2 bases trimmed; junction bases matching no gene number 9. Its CDR3 holds 17 amino acids, cysteine through phenylalanine. The retained sequence is limited to the CDR3, 51 bases, with the frame set at the first base. Libraries were prepared through PCR. These reads were obtained on an Illumina HiSeq 2500. TCR library preparation used molecular barcoding, with unique molecular identifiers applied to normalize quantification of the TCRbeta repertoire. TCRdb trimmed public reads at Q25 via fastp, called clones via MiXCR and kept in-frame beta chains. When rows share a CDR3 protein, they turn into one entry using the most common DNA and genes. Recorded for this sample are about 290,000 distinct CDR3 sequences; almost 8% of them occurred a single time. The ten largest clones capture approximately 9.6% of the sample.

This chain is built from TRBV12-3 or TRBV12-4 and TRBJ1-5; 8 junctional bases match TRBD1. This TCR was recovered from a female patient aged 2 to 10 who had a stem cell transplant for Fanconi anemia, so the T cells may come from the graft donor. This specimen was peripheral blood, taken 360 days after TCRalphabeta/CD19-depleted stem cell transplant. CDR3 sequence: CASSLALGQGGNQPQHF. In nucleotide form, the sequence is TGTGCCAGCAGTTTGGCCTTAGGACAGGGTGGCAATCAGCCCCAGCATTTT.